This T cell receptor (beta chain) appears in the sequencing data of a study of cytomegalovirus exposure and HLA in healthy donors. Overall study results and limits: In a later analysis, DRB1 alleles had the most associated TCRs; HLA-C alleles the fewest. Presence/absence comparisons presumed near-even sequencing depth among donors.

V was pared by 2 bases and J by 3 bases, with 20 bases between. Per germline, CDR1 MNHNS and CDR2 SASEGT. The CDR3 is 17 residues long. Primers included in the PCR were 60 Vbeta and 13 Jbeta primers. Generated by immunoSEQ multiplex PCR, the TCRdb table keeps only in-frame clones and is missing some. The repertoire includes around 120,000 clones, about 74% of them detected once, and 5.2% sits in the top ten. As for this clone: Its antigen is unknown.

The receptor was derived from a female donor in good health and CMV-seropositive. The source material was PBMCs. The chain couples TRBV6-1 to TRBJ2-7; the D is unclear. The CDR3 is CASSEKRQPSSYYEQYF. CDR3 in DNA: TGTGCCAGCAGTGAAAAGAGACAACCAAGTTCCTACTACGAGCAGTACTTC.